This TCR beta chain was sequenced during a study of blood T cell repertoires in COVID-19 (dated by TCRdb to about 2020). About the study as a whole: Samples from collaborators originated in the United States, Italy and Spain and spanned both the acute and convalescent phases of COVID-19. The repertoires were released in a freely available public database meant as a resource for research on the immune response to SARS-CoV-2. The prospective study material was composed of cDNA or gDNA derived from T cells, B-cell-depleted T cells, or PBMCs. Sample metadata almost always included a de-identified subject ID, COVID-19 status, age in years and sex. The samples were drawn from two sources: the first 160 participants of the ongoing ImmuneRACE study, and 1,200 or so subjects contributed by 6 global collaborators. The dataset comprised deeply sampled blood TCRbeta repertoires from subjects exposed to, actively infected with, or recovered from COVID-19. HLA class I and class II types, where available, came from metadata supplied by the sample provider rather than from assay-based typing.

With respect to this clone: Its antigen specificity is not known. Nothing much larger sits one base from this clone, and base qualities are not available.

From the cysteine up to the phenylalanine, the CDR3 has a length of 16 residues. This entry keeps only the CDR3 DNA: 48 bases, framed from base 1. Deletion took 5 bases off V and 2 bases off J, with a span of 18 bases between the germline ends. CDR1 and CDR2 are read off the germline V gene (reference sequence) as MNHEY and SMNVEV. Overall results and qualifications from the work: How much clinical and demographic metadata was included differed by source and by participant, and the metadata was provided uncurated.

TCRbeta CDR3 regions were amplified from genomic DNA using the immunoSEQ Assay, a bias-controlled multiplex PCR. On the authors' methods: The number of nucleated cells in each sample was estimated from the amplification of reference gene primers within the assay. Sequence reads were collapsed and filtered to measure the absolute abundance of every unique TCRbeta CDR3 rearrangement. Productive Simpson clonality was computed per sample as the square root of Simpson's diversity index over productive rearrangements. Sourced from immuneACCESS, this table was stored by TCRdb with only in-frame sequences that have V and J called. A share of the clones is absent; for the studies checked, an unresolved V gene accounts for under half, and the remainder has no known explanation. From that table come the V and J calls and clone size; the DNA was used to work out D and trimming. The sample yields some 94,000 clones; about 87% were counted once. The ten biggest clones cover approximately 15% of the sample.

The collaborating institutions used their own protocols to collect whole blood in K2EDTA tubes. Collaborator samples were shipped for TCRbeta analysis as frozen whole blood, isolated PBMCs, or DNA extracted from either sample type. The sample comprised peripheral blood. The rearranged chain carries TRBV27 and TRBJ1-2; no D gene call is confident. This clonotype was obtained from a human donor in a cohort sampled during active COVID-19. The CDR3 region reads CASSGGGKLANYGYTF. In nucleotide form, the sequence is TGTGCCAGCAGTGGTGGCGGAAAGCTGGCGAACTATGGCTACACCTTC.